This record looks at one T cell receptor (beta chain) sequence and its context. As yet, its antigen is unknown. Some clones are missing from TCRdb's copy, which holds only in-frame ones; the method was immunoSEQ multiplex PCR. The repertoire consists of tens of thousands of clones, with 82% occurring once and the leading ten covering approximately 0.39%. This sample stems from a study of memory CD4+ T cells and cytomegalovirus serostatus. Study context: Healthy Belgian adult donors included 9 or 10 CMV-positive and about two dozen CMV-negative people. Study observations and caveats: CMV serostatus prediction reached median AUC approximately 0.95, or 0.91 with US-trained model.

Single viable CD3+CD4+CD8-CD45RO+ cells were sorted as the memory CD4+ T cells. CMV serostatus came from serum IgG against pp150, pp28, p38, p52. Input material: memory CD4+ T cells from blood. The receptor comes from an adult in good health and CMV-seronegative.

CDR3 loop: CASTSSTLKGHGYTF. The CDR3 bases are TGTGCCAGCACCTCATCCACTTTAAAGGGGCATGGCTACACCTTC. V and J are TRBV5-4 and TRBJ1-2; D is possibly TRBD1 (5 bases). This CDR3 spans 15 amino acids. CDR1 SGHNT and CDR2 YYREEE come from the germline V gene (reference sequence). The V end was cut by 6 bases, the J end by 6 bases, with 21 bases between.